The rows below give T cell receptor beta chains drawn from one sample of a study of T cells in Graves' hyperthyroidism and ophthalmopathy. From the multiplex PCR reads, TCRdb called clonotypes with MiXCR, one entry per CDR3 protein. The sample shows under 400,000 distinct CDR3 sequences, about a sixth of them seen only once. Sequenced input: blood. These receptors were taken from a woman between 40 and 50 years old with Graves' ophthalmopathy. The CDR3 runs from the conserved cysteine through the conserved F or W.

>TRBV7-2|TRBJ2-5
CASSEGDLQETQYF
>TRBV6-5|TRBJ1-2
CASSSGRNYGYNF
>TRBV6-1|TRBJ1-5
CATSKTDSNQPQHF
>TRBV6-2/TRBV6-3|TRBJ1-1
CASGKYRGGSTEAFF
>TRBV2|TRBJ2-7
CASSGTRYEQYF
>TRBV3-1|TRBJ2-5
CASSLPGDTWIQETQYF
>TRBV7-9|TRBJ1-1
CASSFSRPGGLNTEAFF
>TRBV15|TRBJ1-5
CATSREVWGGNQPQHF
>TRBV7-2|TRBJ1-1
CASSQIRTEAFF
>TRBV4-1|TRBJ2-7
CASSQDPSARVTSYEQYF
>TRBV5-5|TRBJ2-2
CASSLVVGLATGELFF
>TRBV28|TRBJ1-5
CASSLGGAGGRNQPQHF
>TRBV29-1|TRBJ2-5
CSVDGATGGLPQETQYF
>TRBV6-1|TRBJ1-1
CASRADRGSAVSTEAFF
>TRBV27|TRBJ1-5
CASSLSGDKRQPQHF
>TRBV6-1|TRBJ1-3
CASSRVTGNTIYF